Listed below are T cell receptor beta chains from one sample, sequenced in a study of shared clonotypes between healthy human individuals. The repertoire was sequenced with immunoSEQ multiplex PCR; TCRdb's copy has only in-frame clones and lacks some. This sample yields 2 million to 2.5 million clones, of which more than 90% are seen a single time; 0.1% to 0.15% belongs to the top ten. The sample comprised naive CD4+ T cells sorted from blood. These receptors all come from a man younger than 30 in good health. Each CDR3 is given with its conserved first and last residue. The D gene is left open where the match is weak. Expanded clones get a size class; other rows say once, few or many, or leave the size out.

>once|15|TRBJ2-2|TRBD2|TRBV29-1
TGCAGCGTTGAAGATGCCCGGGGACTAGCCGGGGAGCTGTTTTTT
CSVEDARGLAGELFF
>.|13|TRBJ2-7|.|TRBV7-2
TGTGCCAGCAGCTATAGGGGGGCCTACGAGCAGTACTTC
CASSYRGAYEQYF
>.|16|TRBJ2-5|.|TRBV5-1
TGCGCCAGCAGCTCCAATCCGGGACTCAGCCAAGAGACCCAGTACTTC
CASSSNPGLSQETQYF
>.|15|TRBJ2-2|TRBD2|TRBV6-6
TGTGCCAGCAGCTCGGGGGGGCTGGGCACCGGGGAGCTGTTTTTT
CASSSGGLGTGELFF
>.|16|TRBJ2-1|TRBD1|TRBV7-2
TGTGCCAGCAGCGCCTTCGGGACAGGGTTCTACAATGAGCAGTTCTTC
CASSAFGTGFYNEQFF
>once|15|TRBJ2-7|TRBD2|TRBV27
TGTGCCAGCAGTCGGGAGGAGGGAGGGGTTTACGAGCAGTACTTC
CASSREEGGVYEQYF
>once|15|TRBJ2-7|.|TRBV16
TGTGCCAGCAGCCAATCGCAGGGCAGCTCCTACGAGCAGTACTTC
CASSQSQGSSYEQYF
>.|16|TRBJ1-6|TRBD1|TRBV15
TGTGCCACCAGCAGAGCCCCCGGGACAGGGTCCTCACCCCTCCACTTT
CATSRAPGTGSSPLHF
>.|13|TRBJ1-4|.|TRBV7-4
TGTGCCAGCAGCCCCGGGACTGGTGAAAAACTGTTTTTT
CASSPGTGEKLFF
>.|13|TRBJ2-2|.|TRBV2
TGTGCCAGCAGTCGATCAGGGTCCGGGGAGCTGTTTTTT
CASSRSGSGELFF
>.|16|TRBJ1-1|.|TRBV6-6
TGTGCCAGCAGAAACTCGGCAGGGGCGCGCGGCACTGAAGCTTTCTTT
CASRNSAGARGTEAFF
>.|14|TRBJ2-7|TRBD1|TRBV10-2
TGCGCCAGCATCTGGACAGGGATTACCTACGAGCAGTACTTC
CASIWTGITYEQYF
>.|16|TRBJ1-1|TRBD1|TRBV30
TGTGCCTGGATAGGGAAGGGGGCAAACGCAAACACTGAAGCTTTCTTT
CAWIGKGANANTEAFF
>.|18|TRBJ2-1|TRBD1|TRBV5-1
TGCGCCAGCAGCTTGGGAACAGGGGGCGGGGTGTCCTACAATGAGCAGTTCTTC
CASSLGTGGGVSYNEQFF
>.|15|TRBJ2-7|TRBD1|TRBV5-1
TGCGCCAGCAGCCCAGGGACAGGGTACCTCTACGAGCAGTACTTC
CASSPGTGYLYEQYF
>.|14|TRBJ1-4|.|TRBV18
TGTGCCAGCTCACCTCCGGGACGAGGCGAAAAACTGTTTTTT
CASSPPGRGEKLFF
>.|10|TRBJ1-2|.|TRBV6-1
TGTGCCAGCAGGCAGGGTGGCTACACCTTC
CASRQGGYTF
>.|14|TRBJ1-6|.|TRBV28
TGTGCCAGCAGTTTACTGGGGGCTGGATCACCCCTCCACTTT
CASSLLGAGSPLHF
>.|15|TRBJ1-6|TRBD1|TRBV11-2
TGTGCCAGCAGCCAAACAGGGGGAGATAATTCACCCCTCCACTTT
CASSQTGGDNSPLHF
>.|14|TRBJ1-5|TRBD1|TRBV7-2
TGTGCCAGCAGCCCCCGGACAGGGCATCAGCCCCAGCATTTT
CASSPRTGHQPQHF
>.|16|TRBJ1-6|.|TRBV30
TGTGCCTGGACAGGGAGTCCCGAGACCTATAATTCACCCCTCCACTTT
CAWTGSPETYNSPLHF
>.|15|TRBJ1-6|.|TRBV21-1
TGTGCCAGCAGCAAAGACGTCCGTCATAATTCACCCCTCCACTTT
CASSKDVRHNSPLHF
>.|14|TRBJ1-2|.|TRBV6-5
TGTGCCAGCAGTTACGATACAGGAAACTATGGCTACACCTTC
CASSYDTGNYGYTF
>.|14|TRBJ2-5|.|TRBV19
TGTGCCAGTAGTAATTGGGGGGTACAAGAGACCCAGTACTTC
CASSNWGVQETQYF
>once|16|TRBJ2-5|TRBD2|TRBV9
TGTGCCAGCAGCCCTCAGGGACTAGCGGGAGCGGAGACCCAGTACTTC
CASSPQGLAGAETQYF
>.|15|TRBJ1-1|TRBD1|TRBV6-1
TGTGCCACCCGGGGACAGCCAACGGGTAACACTGAAGCTTTCTTT
CATRGQPTGNTEAFF
>.|16|TRBJ2-7|.|TRBV28
TGTGCCAGCAGTTCCTTGCTTTTCAGGGTTTTCTACGAGCAGTACTTC
CASSSLLFRVFYEQYF
>.|13|TRBJ1-5|.|TRBV6-5
TGTGCCAGCAGGAAAGGAGGGAATCAGCCCCAGCATTTT
CASRKGGNQPQHF
>.|13|TRBJ2-5|TRBD2|TRBV6-1
TGTGCCAGCAGTGAGGAGCGGGGGAAGACCCAGTACTTC
CASSEERGKTQYF
>once|13|TRBJ2-7|.|TRBV28
TGTGCCAGCAGTTCCCTCCGGGGGTCCGAGCAGTACTTC
CASSSLRGSEQYF
>.|13|TRBJ2-7|.|TRBV7-2
TGTGCCAGCAGCCGGACCTATTCCTACGAGCAGTACTTC
CASSRTYSYEQYF
>few|13|TRBJ1-6|.|TRBV6-6
TGTGCCAGCAGTGGGGTGGGTAATTCACCCCTCCACTTT
CASSGVGNSPLHF
>.|14|TRBJ1-1|TRBD1|TRBV30
TGTGCCTGGAGATCGACAGGGGGGTACACTGAAGCTTTCTTT
CAWRSTGGYTEAFF
>.|15|TRBJ2-6|.|TRBV2
TGTGCCAGCAGTCCAGACTACTCTGGGGCCAACGTCCTGACTTTC
CASSPDYSGANVLTF
>.|17|TRBJ1-2|TRBD1|TRBV10-3
TGTGCCATCAGTGAGTCCCCACCGGACAGGGGTTTCTATGGCTACACCTTC
CAISESPPDRGFYGYTF
>.|17|TRBJ2-2|TRBD2|TRBV5-6
TGTGCCAGCAGCTGGGACGGACTAGCGGGAAACACCGGGGAGCTGTTTTTT
CASSWDGLAGNTGELFF
>.|14|TRBJ1-3|.|TRBV29-1
TGCAGCGCCTATCCTGACAGTGCTGGAAACACCATATATTTT
CSAYPDSAGNTIYF
>.|16|TRBJ2-3|.|TRBV11-2
TGTGCCAGCAGCTTAGGGGCGCAGGGCGCCGGAGATACGCAGTATTTT
CASSLGAQGAGDTQYF
>.|14|TRBJ2-1|TRBD2|TRBV5-1
TGCGCCAGCATAGCGGGGGGTGCCTACAATGAGCAGTTCTTC
CASIAGGAYNEQFF
>.|12|TRBJ2-7|.|TRBV30
TGTGCCTGGGGGGGCCTATCCTACGAGCAGTACTTC
CAWGGLSYEQYF
>.|14|TRBJ2-2|.|TRBV2
TGTGCCAGCAGTGAACAGCTTAACACCGGGGAGCTGTTTTTT
CASSEQLNTGELFF
>.|15|TRBJ2-2|TRBD1|TRBV10-1
TGCGCCAGCAGTGCCCGACAGGGGGCCCACGGGGAGCTGTTTTTT
CASSARQGAHGELFF
>.|13|TRBJ2-7|.|TRBV5-1
TGCGCCAGCAGCTCCGGGACTGCCTACGAGCAGTACTTC
CASSSGTAYEQYF
>.|15|TRBJ2-1|.|TRBV5-1
TGCGCCAGCATCGCGGACAGTAGCTCCTACAATGAGCAGTTCTTC
CASIADSSSYNEQFF
>.|15|TRBJ1-3|.|TRBV5-4
TGTGCCAGCAGCCCCGGGACGGACGCTGGAAACACCATATATTTT
CASSPGTDAGNTIYF
>.|13|TRBJ2-3|.|TRBV10-3
TGTGCCATCGGCGAGGGTAGCACAGATACGCAGTATTTT
CAIGEGSTDTQYF
>.|16|TRBJ2-3|TRBD2|TRBV6-5
TGTGCCAGCAGTTACTCCGGGACTAGACTTGATGAGCCGCAGTATTTT
CASSYSGTRLDEPQYF
>.|17|TRBJ2-2|.|TRBV10-3
TGTGCCATCACTTCGGCGGGGCAGGGCAGTAACACCGGGGAGCTGTTTTTT
CAITSAGQGSNTGELFF
>.|14|TRBJ2-7|.|TRBV5-4
TGTGCCTTCGCTGTGCAGGGGATGGGACACGAGCAGTACTTC
CAFAVQGMGHEQYF
>.|15|TRBJ2-7|.|TRBV5-1
TGCGCCAGCAGCTTCCTGAAGGACAGTGCCTACGAGCAGTACTTC
CASSFLKDSAYEQYF
>.|14|TRBJ2-7|TRBD1|TRBV19
TGTGCCAGTAGTCCGGACAGGAGCTCCTACGAGCAGTACTTC
CASSPDRSSYEQYF